This T cell receptor (beta chain) came from a study of vaccination and CD4 T cells after COVID-19. Study at large: Of the convalescent patients, who were SARS-CoV-2 positive by nasal swab PCR, under 10 had mild and one severe disease. Regarding the study as a whole: The study found that a median around 86% of reactive clones in convalescent patients appeared only post-vaccination.

Sequenced with the Oncomine TCR Beta short-read assay was DNA taken from cultured CD4+ T cells. Genomic DNA from cultured CD4+ T cells was extracted. TCRdb ran MiXCR on the PCR reads and lists one entry per CDR3 protein. The sample contains 15,000 to 25,000 distinct CDR3 sequences, around 41% of which appear only once. On this clonotype itself: Its antigen is as yet unknown.

CDR1 and CDR2 from the germline V gene are ENHRY and SYGVKD. The CDR3 is 14 amino acids. V was clipped by 3 bases and J by 2 bases, with 10 bases between them. The treatment: roughly 10-day PBMC culture with coronavirus spike peptide pools or control peptides (ViraFEST assay). Sequenced input: cultured CD4+ T cells from blood. The receptor was isolated from a human donor with COVID-19. The chain combines TRBV10-3 with TRBJ2-5; tentatively, D is TRBD1 (6 bases). For the CDR3, the DNA is TGTGCCATCAGTGACTCGGACAGACAAGAGACCCAGTACTTC. Its translation: CAISDSDRQETQYF.